The 8 T cell receptor beta chains below all came from one sample that was sequenced in a study of radiotherapy plus CTLA-4 blockade in lung cancer. Repertoires were generated with immunoSEQ multiplex PCR, while TCRdb's copy carries only in-frame clones and drops some. The repertoire holds approximately 34,000 clones, with around 70% as singletons. This material consisted of peripheral blood, taken from a patient treated with radiotherapy plus ipilimumab. These TCRs come from a human donor with non-small cell lung cancer who had stable disease on radiotherapy plus ipilimumab.

This clone was picked up one time. The chain employs TRBV2 and TRBJ1-5, with D unresolved. Trimming cost V 6 bases and J 10 bases, with 19 bases left between them. Germline V CDR1 and CDR2: SNHLY, FYNNEI. The CDR3 has 14 amino acids. The CDR3 region has the DNA TGTGCCAGCAGCCCCTGGGGTGATAACAGCCCCCAGCATTTT. It translates to CASSPWGDNSPQHF.

This clone was observed a handful of times. This chain uses TRBV6-5 with TRBJ2-7; perhaps TRBD2 as D (7 bases). This CDR3 is 14 amino acids long. The germline CDR1 and CDR2 sequences are MNHEY and SVGAGI. V was trimmed by 5 bases and J by 6 bases, leaving 17 bases between them. CDR3 sequence reads: CASSKQGGGREQYF. CDR3 bases: TGTGCCAGCAGTAAACAGGGCGGGGGACGCGAGCAGTACTTC.

This clone was found a few times. The rearrangement links TRBV6-6 to TRBJ1-2, with D maybe TRBD1 (5 bases). Germline values: CDR1 MNHNY, CDR2 SVGAGI (reference sequence). Trimming took 4 bases from V and 4 from J, leaving 16 bases between them. This CDR3 comprises 15 residues. CDR3 sequence (DNA): TGTGCCAGCAGTTTGCTCGCCGGGACGGGCTATGGCTACACCTTC. This sequence encodes CASSLLAGTGYGYTF.

The V and J genes are TRBV6-5 and TRBJ2-7; D perhaps matches TRBD2 (5 bases). The germline V gene has CDR1 MNHEY and CDR2 SVGAGI. Trimming stripped 5 bases from V and 1 base from J, with 12 bases between. The CDR3 sequence is 14 residues long. CDR3 DNA sequence: TGTGCCAGCAGTCCCGGACTCCTGTCCTACGAGCAGTACTTC. This codes for CASSPGLLSYEQYF.

This clone was seen a few times. This chain uses TRBV6-5 with TRBJ2-1; D may be TRBD1 or TRBD2 (5 bases each). In germline, CDR1 is MNHEY, CDR2 SVGAGI. This CDR3 contains 16 residues. The ends were cut back, 4 bases at V and 5 bases at J, with 18 bases in the middle. Here the CDR3 DNA reads TGTGCCAGCAGTTCGGGCTTCTCTACGGGGCACAATGAGCAGTTCTTC. This gives the protein CASSSGFSTGHNEQFF.

The chain employs TRBV18 and TRBJ2-7; D remains ambiguous. Germline V lookup: CDR1 KGHSH, CDR2 LQKENI. Trimming stripped 0 bases from V and 3 bases from J, with 6 bases between. CDR3 length: 13 residues. CDR3 sequence reads: CASSPPGNYEQYF. The CDR3 DNA reads as TGTGCCAGCTCACCACCAGGAAACTACGAGCAGTACTTC.

The V and J genes are TRBV6-1 and TRBJ1-2; D is perhaps TRBD1 (6 bases). Trimming pared 7 bases from V and 1 base from J, leaving 13 bases between. Germline V lookup: CDR1 MNHNS, CDR2 SASEGT. The CDR3 runs 14 residues. CDR3 in amino acids: CASTQGPFNYGYTF. CDR3 bases: TGTGCCAGCACACAGGGACCCTTTAACTATGGCTACACCTTC.

V usage is TRBV5-1 and J usage is TRBJ2-3; D perhaps matches TRBD1 (6 bases). This CDR3 is 14 amino acids long. In germline, CDR1 is SGHRS, CDR2 YFSETQ. V dropped 4 bases and J dropped 0 bases, with 9 bases sitting between them. The CDR3 spells CASSRDTSTDTQYF. The CDR3 bases are TGCGCCAGCAGCAGGGACACTAGCACAGATACGCAGTATTTT.